Shown below are 6 T cell receptor beta chains from a single sample sequenced in a study of beta chain features in type 1 diabetes. General observations from the study: Significant though moderate, a shortening of TCRB CDR3s appeared in all four CD4+ subsets of Type 1 diabetes patients.

The isolated RNA, all of it, was reverse transcribed, so expressed TCRB transcripts were what got sequenced. Using immunoSEQ multiplex PCR, the repertoire was profiled, and TCRdb retains in-frame clones only, with some absent. The sample contains roughly 160,000 clones, over 6% of which appear only once. Their recognized antigens are unknown. The sequencing sample was made of central memory CD4+ T cells from blood. The receptors were gathered from a man younger than 30 with type 1 diabetes.

The rearrangement joins TRBV4-1 to TRBJ2-5; D may be TRBD2 (6 bases). This CDR3 is 16 amino acids long. The ends were cut back, 1 base at V and 5 bases at J, with 17 bases in the middle. CDR1 MGHRA and CDR2 YSYEKL come from the germline V gene. In DNA, the CDR3 is TGCGCCAGCAGCCAAGGGACGTTATCAGCGGGCGAGACCCAGTACTTC. This codes for CASSQGTLSAGETQYF.

The rearrangement links TRBV5-4 to TRBJ2-1, with 11 bases identical to TRBD2. This CDR3 has 15 amino acids. V was pared by 4 bases and J by 3 bases, with 3 bases of the junction left unmatched. CDR1 SGHNT and CDR2 YYREEE come from the germline V gene (reference sequence). Here the CDR3 reads CASSVGLAVYNEQFF. In DNA form, the CDR3 reads TGTGCCAGCAGCGTGGGACTAGCGGTCTACAATGAGCAGTTCTTC.

In this sample, this clone turned up a few times. The V gene is TRBV27, the J gene TRBJ1-4; D is possibly TRBD1 (6 bases). This CDR3 has 15 amino acids. CDR1 and CDR2 from the germline V gene are MNHEY and SMNVEV (reference sequence). Trimming stripped 9 bases from V and 3 bases from J, with 17 bases between. The CDR3 sequence is CASTRAGQPNEKLFF. The CDR3 coding sequence is TGTGCCAGTACTCGCGCCGGACAGCCTAATGAAAAACTGTTTTTT. Filled out from reference TRBV27 and TRBJ1-4, the complete variable domain reads EAQVTQNPRYLITVTGKKLTVTCSQNMNHEYMSWYRQDPGLGLRQIYYSMNVEVTDKGDVPEGYKVSRKEKRNFPLILESPSPNQTSLYFCASTRAGQPNEKLFFGSGTQLSVL.

The chain links TRBV7-8 to TRBJ2-7; D might be TRBD1 (7 bases). The germline V and J ends were trimmed by 0 bases and 5 bases, with 11 bases remaining between them. The CDR3 sequence is 14 residues long. CDR1 is SGHVS and CDR2 is FQNEAQ in the germline V gene. The CDR3 DNA follows: TGTGCCAGCAGCTTAGCGCCAGGGGGGCACGAGCAGTACTTC. It codes for CASSLAPGGHEQYF.

This clone was observed a handful of times. This specimen includes other DNA sequences encoding the same CDR3. The J gene is TRBJ1-4, the V gene TRBV27, with D uncertain. The V gene's germline CDR1 is MNHEY and CDR2 SMNVEV (reference sequence). This CDR3 has 13 residues. Trimming removed 5 bases at V and 1 base at J, with 5 bases between. CDR3: CASSLRTNEKLFF. CDR3 DNA: TGTGCCAGCAGTCTACGAACTAATGAAAAACTGTTTTTT.

V and J are TRBV9 and TRBJ2-1; D is unclear. The CDR3 totals 14 residues. V was pared by 5 bases and J by 8 bases, with 17 bases between. Germline V gene lookup returns CDR1 SGDLS and CDR2 YYNGEE. The CDR3 DNA is TGTGCCAGCAGTATGAGGCCGTCCGCCGATGAGCAGTTCTTC. Amino acids: CASSMRPSADEQFF.